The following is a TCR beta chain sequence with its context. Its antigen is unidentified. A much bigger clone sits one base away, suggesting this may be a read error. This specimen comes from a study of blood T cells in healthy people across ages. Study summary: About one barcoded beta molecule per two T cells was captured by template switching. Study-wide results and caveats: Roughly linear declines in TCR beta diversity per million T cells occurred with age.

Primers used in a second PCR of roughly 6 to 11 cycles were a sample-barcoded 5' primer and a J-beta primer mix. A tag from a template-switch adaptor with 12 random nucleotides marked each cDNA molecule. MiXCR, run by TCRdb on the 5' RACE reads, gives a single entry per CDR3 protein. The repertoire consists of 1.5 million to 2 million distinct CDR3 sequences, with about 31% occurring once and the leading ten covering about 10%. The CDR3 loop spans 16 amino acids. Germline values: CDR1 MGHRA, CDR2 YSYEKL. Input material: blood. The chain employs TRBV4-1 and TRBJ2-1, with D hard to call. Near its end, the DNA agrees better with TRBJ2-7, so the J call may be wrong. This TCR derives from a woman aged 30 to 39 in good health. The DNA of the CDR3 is TGCGCCAGCAGCCCACCGACGGCGCCCCTTTACAATGAGCAGTACTTC. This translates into CASSPPTAPLYNEQYF.